This is a list of T cell receptor beta chains from one sample in a study of technical replicates of blood from several donors. TCRdb keeps only in-frame clones here, not all; method: immunoSEQ multiplex PCR. The repertoire holds approximately 60,000 clones, with approximately 84% as singletons. Material for sequencing was PBMCs. These receptors were obtained from a human donor in good health. Some clones in this sample may be carry-over from other donors' samples. Both conserved end residues are part of each CDR3. A D gene is named only where the DNA matches it firmly. Expanded clones are given a class, and other clones once, few, many or no size at all.

. . TRBJ1-1 TRBV19 CASSSRTRGLGTEAFF TGTGCCAGTAGTAGCCGAACGAGGGGGTTGGGTACTGAAGCTTTCTTT
TRBD1 . TRBJ1-2 TRBV7-2 CASSYRQGGGYTF TGTGCCAGCAGCTACCGACAGGGAGGTGGCTACACCTTC
. . TRBJ1-3 TRBV9 CASGKGGPLNSGNTIYF TGTGCCAGCGGGAAAGGGGGTCCCCTGAACTCTGGAAACACCATATATTTT
. . TRBJ1-1 TRBV10-3 CAISDRYREGTEAFF TGTGCCATCAGTGATCGTTACAGGGAAGGGACTGAAGCTTTCTTT
. . TRBJ2-1 TRBV9 CASSVLEVAFNEQFF TGTGCCAGCAGCGTATTGGAGGTTGCCTTCAATGAGCAGTTCTTC
. . TRBJ2-5 TRBV2 CASTRQREETQYF TGTGCCAGCACACGCCAGCGGGAAGAGACCCAGTACTTC
. once TRBJ2-7 TRBV5-1 CASSFPAGSNEQYF TGCGCCAGCAGCTTCCCGGCCGGGTCGAACGAGCAGTACTTC
TRBD2 . TRBJ2-1 TRBV7-8 CASRGPGTSIHEQFF TGTGCCAGCAGGGGTCCCGGGACTAGCATACATGAGCAGTTCTTC
TRBD1 . TRBJ1-4 TRBV30 CAWRQDRDEKLFF TGTGCCTGGAGGCAGGACAGGGATGAAAAACTGTTTTTT
. . TRBJ2-5 TRBV30 CAWSLSDGVQYF TGTGCCTGGAGTTTAAGCGACGGGGTCCAGTACTTC
. . TRBJ1-4 TRBV18 CASSTTRGWDEKLFF TGTGCCAGCTCAACCACCAGGGGTTGGGATGAAAAACTGTTTTTT
TRBD1 . TRBJ1-5 TRBV27 CASRDRGNSNQPQHF TGTGCCAGCAGGGACAGGGGGAACAGCAATCAGCCCCAGCATTTT
TRBD2 . TRBJ2-1 TRBV5-1 CASSLVAGDYNEQFF TGCGCCAGCAGCTTGGTAGCGGGGGATTACAATGAGCAGTTCTTC
. . TRBJ2-3 TRBV21-1 CASSSTGGTDTQYF TGTGCCAGCAGCAGTACAGGGGGCACAGATACGCAGTATTTT
TRBD1 . TRBJ2-7 TRBV30 CAWDVGTVSYEQYF TGTGCCTGGGATGTCGGGACAGTCTCCTACGAGCAGTACTTC
TRBD2 . TRBJ2-3 TRBV4-3 CASSQEGGPGLAALEYF TGCGCCAGCAGCCAAGAAGGCGGACCGGGACTAGCGGCCCTGGAGTATTTT
. once TRBJ2-7 TRBV11-2 CASLSPGSYEQYF TGTGCCAGCCTCAGTCCGGGGTCCTACGAGCAGTACTTC
TRBD2 . TRBJ2-2 TRBV5-1 CASTRLAGGGTGELFF TGCGCCAGCACCAGACTAGCGGGAGGTGGGACCGGGGAGCTGTTTTTT
. once TRBJ2-5 TRBV19 CASSMPGLQETQYF TGTGCCAGTAGTATGCCGGGACTCCAAGAGACCCAGTACTTC
TRBD2 . TRBJ2-7 TRBV7-8 CASSLSSGGYEQYF TGTGCCAGCAGCCTCAGTAGCGGGGGCTACGAGCAGTACTTC
. many TRBJ1-5 TRBV28 CASTRGGMSNQPQHF TGTGCCAGCACCCGGGGGGGTATGAGCAATCAGCCCCAGCATTTT
TRBD1 . TRBJ1-6 TRBV7-6 CASSLDRADSPLHF TGTGCCAGCAGCCTAGACAGGGCGGATTCACCCCTCCACTTT
. . TRBJ2-1 TRBV21-1 CASPLGRHNEQFF TGTGCCAGCCCTTTAGGGAGGCACAATGAGCAGTTCTTC
. . TRBJ2-1 TRBV7-6 CASSLARERVGEQFF TGTGCCAGCAGCTTAGCCCGGGAGAGGGTAGGAGAGCAGTTCTTC
. . TRBJ2-1 TRBV5-1 CASSLVGSSYNEQFF TGCGCCAGCAGCTTGGTAGGGAGCTCCTACAATGAGCAGTTCTTC
TRBD1 . TRBJ2-5 TRBV5-1 CASSSGQGWETQYF TGCGCCAGCAGCTCGGGACAGGGTTGGGAGACCCAGTACTTC
TRBD2 few TRBJ2-2 TRBV19 CASSEGLAGGTGELFF TGTGCCAGTAGCGAGGGACTAGCGGGGGGGACCGGGGAGCTGTTTTTT
TRBD1 . TRBJ2-2 TRBV6-5 CASRQGAAGELFF TGTGCCAGCAGACAGGGGGCCGCCGGGGAGCTGTTTTTT
TRBD1 few TRBJ2-2 TRBV9 CASRGQSPGELFF TGTGCCAGCAGGGGACAGTCCCCCGGGGAGCTGTTTTTT
TRBD1 . TRBJ2-7 TRBV28 CASGSPGTGTNEQYF TGTGCCAGCGGGTCCCCCGGGACAGGGACGAACGAGCAGTACTTC
. . TRBJ2-3 TRBV4-1 CASSQVVSTDTQYF TGCGCCAGCAGCCAAGTCGTCTCCACAGATACGCAGTATTTT
. . TRBJ1-6 TRBV7-8 CASSLAGPGPLHF TGTGCCAGCAGCTTAGCGGGGCCGGGACCCCTCCACTTT
TRBD1 . TRBJ1-6 TRBV10-3 CATMPGQGIYSPLHF TGTGCCACCATGCCGGGACAGGGAATTTATTCACCCCTCCACTTT
. . TRBJ1-4 TRBV4-1 CASSPALGGFEKLFF TGCGCCAGCAGCCCAGCTCTGGGGGGGTTTGAAAAACTGTTTTTT
. . TRBJ1-5 TRBV10-1 CASSEEDPGNQPQHF TGCGCCAGCAGTGAGGAGGATCCGGGCAATCAGCCCCAGCATTTT
TRBD1 . TRBJ2-5 TRBV5-6 CASSKTGTQGETQYF TGTGCCAGCAGCAAGACAGGGACGCAGGGAGAGACCCAGTACTTC
. . TRBJ2-6 TRBV7-7 CASSLGLGPGANVLTF TGTGCCAGCAGCTTAGGACTGGGGCCTGGGGCCAACGTCCTGACTTTC
TRBD2 . TRBJ2-2 TRBV4-1 CASSPDGLAGRRRGTGELFF TGCGCCAGCAGCCCCGACGGACTAGCGGGGCGTAGGCGGGGCACCGGGGAGCTGTTTTTT
. . TRBJ1-2 TRBV4-2 CASSQEGRGWYGYTF TGTGCCAGCAGCCAAGAAGGCAGGGGTTGGTATGGCTACACCTTC
. . TRBJ1-5 TRBV19 CASHWGLSNQPQHF TGTGCCAGTCATTGGGGGCTTAGCAATCAGCCCCAGCATTTT
. once TRBJ1-6 TRBV7-9 CASSLDRLDSPLHF TGTGCCAGCAGCTTAGACAGGTTGGATTCACCCCTCCACTTT
TRBD1 . TRBJ1-1 TRBV10-3 CAISAGQAGTEAFF TGTGCCATCAGTGCGGGACAGGCGGGGACTGAAGCTTTCTTT
. . TRBJ2-5 TRBV10-3 CAISARAETQYF TGTGCCATCAGTGCCAGGGCTGAGACCCAGTACTTC
TRBD2 . TRBJ2-1 TRBV27 CASRNSGTSGRNEQFF TGTGCCAGCAGAAACTCCGGGACTAGCGGGAGAAATGAGCAGTTCTTC
. . TRBJ2-5 TRBV27 CASSFGGASRETQYF TGTGCCAGCAGTTTTGGGGGGGCCTCCAGAGAGACCCAGTACTTC
TRBD2 . TRBJ2-1 TRBV6-1 CASSAVWGGTYNEQFF TGTGCCAGCAGTGCCGTGTGGGGAGGGACCTACAATGAGCAGTTCTTC
. . TRBJ1-6 TRBV25-1 CASSDRGYNSPLHF TGTGCCAGCAGTGACCGGGGCTATAATTCACCCCTCCACTTT
. . TRBJ1-5 TRBV19 CASSPYGGSNQPQHF TGTGCCAGTAGTCCCTACGGGGGGAGCAATCAGCCCCAGCATTTT
. . TRBJ2-7 TRBV5-6 CASSPPVGSSYEQYF TGTGCCAGCAGCCCCCCTGTAGGGAGCTCCTACGAGCAGTACTTC
. . TRBJ1-2 TRBV27 CASSLRYPRDYGYTF TGTGCCAGCAGTTTACGCTACCCCAGGGACTATGGCTACACCTTC
TRBD1 . TRBJ2-7 TRBV30 CAWSDFGTGVVEQYF TGTGCCTGGAGCGATTTCGGGACAGGGGTGGTCGAGCAGTACTTC